Each of the 19 T cell receptor beta chains below was sequenced from the same sample in a study of regulatory dendritic cells for organ transplantation. Only in-frame clones appear in the TCRdb table, and some are missing; sequencing was by immunoSEQ multiplex PCR. In the table there are tens of thousands of clones, around 90% of which are singletons. Sequencing was carried out using naive CD8+ T cells from blood. Regarding subset: CD45RA+ naive T cells. Receptors were obtained from a human donor in good health.

This clone was seen only once. This chain uses TRBV6-4 with TRBJ2-7; perhaps TRBD1 as D (6 bases). Trimming took 9 bases from V and 6 from J, leaving 18 bases between them. Germline lookup yields CDR1 MRHNA and CDR2 SNTAGT. CDR3 length: 13 residues. The CDR3 sequence is CARPGHNSTEQYF. The CDR3 nucleotides read TGTGCCAGGCCGGGACACAATTCGACCGAGCAGTACTTC.

The V call is TRBV7-9, the J call TRBJ2-3; TRBD2 is a possible D gene (5 bases). Germline V gives CDR1 SEHNR, CDR2 FQNEAQ (reference sequence). This CDR3 is built from 13 residues. V was pared by 5 bases and J by 5 bases, with 11 bases between. The CDR3 region is CASSPGGRDTQYF. CDR3 nucleotides: TGTGCCAGCAGCCCAGGCGGGCGAGATACGCAGTATTTT.

The chain links TRBV9 to TRBJ2-7; 7 bases line up with TRBD2. Germline V gene data show CDR1 as SGDLS and CDR2 as YYNGEE. The CDR3 runs to 15 residues. Trimming cost V 4 bases and J 3 bases; bases outside gene matches: 10. CDR3 loop: CASSPWTRGFYEQYF. The CDR3 bases are TGTGCCAGCAGCCCGTGGACTAGAGGGTTCTACGAGCAGTACTTC.

V usage is TRBV28 and J usage is TRBJ2-1; 9 bases are a match to TRBD2. The CDR3 contains 15 residues. CDR1 is MDHEN and CDR2 is SYDVKM in the germline V gene. Unmatched junction bases numbered 14, after V lost 8 bases and J lost 9 bases. The CDR3 nucleotides are TGTGCCAGCCAAGAAAGACGGACTAGCGACGTTGAGCAGTTCTTC. Its translation is CASQERRTSDVEQFF.

V gene TRBV7-6 combines with J gene TRBJ2-7; D uncertain. The germline gives CDR1 SGHVS, CDR2 FNYEAQ. The V and J ends lost 3 bases and 6 bases respectively, with 12 bases between them. The CDR3 totals 13 residues. CDR3 nucleotide sequence: TGTGCCAGCAGCTTTTCGGGTACACTCGAGCAGTACTTC. Translated, it gives CASSFSGTLEQYF.

The V call is TRBV27, the J call TRBJ1-2; D not resolved. Deletions cut 5 bases from V and 7 bases from J, with 17 bases between. Germline V gene data show CDR1 as MNHEY and CDR2 as SMNVEV (reference sequence). The CDR3 consists of 14 residues. The CDR3 loop is CASSNGPTTFGYTF. CDR3 in DNA: TGTGCCAGCAGTAACGGGCCTACCACCTTTGGCTACACCTTC.

The CDR3 DNA is TGTGCCAGCAACAGGGACCTCGAATCCGGGGAGCTGTTTTTT. It translates to CASNRDLESGELFF. The rearrangement links TRBV19 to TRBJ2-2; D might be TRBD1 (6 bases). CDR1 is LNHDA and CDR2 is SQIVND in the germline V gene (reference sequence). V shed 9 bases and J shed 6 bases, with 17 bases lying between them. This CDR3 has 14 amino acids.

The rearrangement uses TRBV6-5 and TRBJ1-1; 7 bases match TRBD1. The CDR3 consists of 16 residues. V gave up 2 bases and J gave up 6 bases; unmatched junction bases: 12. Germline assignment: CDR1 MNHEY and CDR2 SVGAGI. CDR3 DNA sequence: TGTGCCAGCAGTTACGAGGCCCAGGGGGTTCGGGCTGAAGCTTTCTTT. Its protein is CASSYEAQGVRAEAFF.

CDR3 amino acids: CASSLSGGPYEQYF. CDR3 in DNA: TGTGCCAGCAGTTTATCAGGGGGCCCATACGAGCAGTACTTC. The chain uses TRBV27 and TRBJ2-7; TRBD1 matches 7 bases. The V gene end was trimmed by 0 bases and the J gene end by 4 bases; junction bases not matched to a gene: 3. The CDR3 runs to 14 residues. The germline V gene encodes CDR1 MNHEY and CDR2 SMNVEV (reference sequence).

Of note for this clone: The junction does not match germline at one end; this may be a read error. This chain joins TRBV7-7 and TRBJ2-5; 7 bases line up with TRBD1. The CDR3 contains 15 residues. Looked up from germline, CDR1 is SSHAT and CDR2 is FNYEAQ (reference sequence). Here the CDR3 DNA reads TGTGCTAGCAGCTTAGAGGGGGCGGCCCAAGAGACCCAGTACTTC. Its protein product is CASSLEGAAQETQYF. The full variable domain, rest sourced from reference TRBV7-7 and TRBJ2-5, is GAGVSQSPRYKVTKRGQDVTLRCDPISSHATLYWYQQALGQGPEFLTYFNYEAQPDKSGLPSDRFSAERPEGSISTLTIQRTEQRDSAMYRCASSLEGAAQETQYFGPGTRLLVL.

The rearrangement joins TRBV28 to TRBJ2-1, with 8 bases lining up with TRBD2. Trimming removed 9 bases from V and 5 bases from J; junction bases left unmatched: 3. This CDR3 is built from 12 residues. Germline V lookup: CDR1 MDHEN, CDR2 SYDVKM. The DNA for the CDR3 is TGTGCCAGTAGCGGGATCCACAATGAGCAGTTCTTC. Translation gives CASSGIHNEQFF.

As to this clone: The same CDR3 is also encoded by other DNA sequences in this sample. The V gene is TRBV5-1, the J gene TRBJ2-7; possibly TRBD2 for D (5 bases). V was pared by 1 base and J by 3 bases, with 11 bases between. CDR3 size: 14 residues. From germline, CDR1 is SGHRS and CDR2 YFSETQ. The CDR3 nucleotides read TGCGCCAGCAGCTTGAGACGGGAACACTACGAGCAGTACTTC. Protein sequence: CASSLRREHYEQYF.

This clone was counted once. The chain couples TRBV2 to TRBJ1-1, with TRBD1 matching over 8 bases. Per the germline V gene, CDR1 is SNHLY and CDR2 is FYNNEI. The CDR3 totals 17 residues. V trimming: 2 bases; J trimming: 1 base; junction bases outside the gene matches: 9. In nucleotides, the CDR3 is TGTGCCAGCAGTGAAATTCCCACGACAGGGGCGAACACTGAAGCTTTCTTT. Protein sequence: CASSEIPTTGANTEAFF.

The rearrangement uses TRBV6-5 and TRBJ1-4; D remains ambiguous. V was pared by 0 bases and J by 13 bases, with 15 bases between. The germline CDR1 and CDR2 sequences are MNHEY and SVGAGI. This CDR3 is built from 14 residues. CDR3 region: CASSYSGDARALFF. The CDR3 DNA reads TGTGCCAGCAGTTACTCCGGCGACGCGAGGGCACTGTTTTTT.

V gene TRBV4-1 combines with J gene TRBJ1-2, with unresolved D. V was pared by 0 bases and J by 9 bases, with 8 bases between. CDR1 MGHRA and CDR2 YSYEKL come from the germline V gene. The CDR3 runs 12 residues. CDR3 region: CASSQDPSRYTF. CDR3 DNA sequence: TGCGCCAGCAGCCAAGATCCATCCCGCTACACCTTC.

The chain has TRBV7-9 and TRBJ2-5; TRBD2 matches at 8 bases. The ends lost 4 bases at V and 0 bases at J; junction bases unmatched: 10. Germline assignment: CDR1 SEHNR and CDR2 FQNEAQ (reference sequence). The CDR3 covers 17 residues. In nucleotides, the CDR3 is TGTGCCAGCAGCTCCTCGTTAAGCGGGAGTTACCAAGAGACCCAGTACTTC. It encodes CASSSSLSGSYQETQYF.

The chain recombines TRBV6-6 with TRBJ2-7, with 10 bases aligning to TRBD1. Germline CDR1 is MNHNY and CDR2 is SVGAGI (reference sequence). This CDR3 is 15 amino acids long. The V gene end was trimmed by 6 bases and the J gene end by 3 bases; junction bases not matched to a gene: 8. The CDR3: CASSDRDRGHYEQYF. The CDR3 DNA reads as TGTGCCAGCAGCGACCGGGACAGGGGACACTACGAGCAGTACTTC.

The genes are TRBV5-4 and TRBJ2-1; TRBD2 might be the D (7 bases). In germline, CDR1 is SGHNT, CDR2 YYREEE (reference sequence). The CDR3 runs 14 residues. V lost 4 bases to trimming and J lost 9 bases, with 17 bases between them. This CDR3 reads CASSPAGALIEQFF. The DNA of the CDR3 is TGTGCCAGCAGCCCCGCGGGGGCGCTTATTGAGCAGTTCTTC.

This clone was recorded only once. This chain connects TRBV18 to TRBJ2-5; D is ambiguous. The V end was cut by 3 bases, the J end by 5 bases, with 22 bases between. Germline CDR1 reads KGHSH; CDR2 reads LQKENI. The CDR3 sequence is 17 residues long. CDR3 DNA sequence: TGTGCCAGCTCACCCCGGGTTCCGGAACTTTTGGGGGAGACCCAGTACTTC. Protein: CASSPRVPELLGETQYF.